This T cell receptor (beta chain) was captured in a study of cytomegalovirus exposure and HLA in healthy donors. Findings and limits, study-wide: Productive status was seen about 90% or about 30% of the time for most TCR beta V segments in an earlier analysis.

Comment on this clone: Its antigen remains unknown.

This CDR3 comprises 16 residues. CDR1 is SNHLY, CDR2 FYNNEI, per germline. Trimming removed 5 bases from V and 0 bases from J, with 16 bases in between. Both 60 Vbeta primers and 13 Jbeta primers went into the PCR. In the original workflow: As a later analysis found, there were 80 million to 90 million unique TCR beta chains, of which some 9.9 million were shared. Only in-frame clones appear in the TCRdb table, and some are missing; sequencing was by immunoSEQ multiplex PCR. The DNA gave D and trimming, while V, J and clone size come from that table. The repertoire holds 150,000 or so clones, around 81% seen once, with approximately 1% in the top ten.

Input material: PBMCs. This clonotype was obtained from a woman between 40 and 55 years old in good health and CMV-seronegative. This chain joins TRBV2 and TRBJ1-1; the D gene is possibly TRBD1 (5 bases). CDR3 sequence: CASSYRSAGMNTEAFF. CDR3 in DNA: TGTGCCAGCAGTTACCGGTCCGCAGGGATGAACACTGAAGCTTTCTTT.